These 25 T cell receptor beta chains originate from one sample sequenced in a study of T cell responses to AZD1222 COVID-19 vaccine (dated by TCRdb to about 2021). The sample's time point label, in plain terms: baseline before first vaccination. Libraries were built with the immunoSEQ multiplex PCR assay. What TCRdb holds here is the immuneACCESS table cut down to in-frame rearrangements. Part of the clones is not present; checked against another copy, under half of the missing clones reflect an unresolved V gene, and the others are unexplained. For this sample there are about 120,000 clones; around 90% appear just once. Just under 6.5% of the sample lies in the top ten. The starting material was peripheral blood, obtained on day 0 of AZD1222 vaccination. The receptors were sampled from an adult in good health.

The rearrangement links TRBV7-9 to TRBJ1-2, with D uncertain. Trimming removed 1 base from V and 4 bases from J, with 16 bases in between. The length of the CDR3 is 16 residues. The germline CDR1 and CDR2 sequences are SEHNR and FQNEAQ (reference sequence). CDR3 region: CASSLETMPFTYGYTF. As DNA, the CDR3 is TGTGCCAGCAGCTTAGAAACTATGCCTTTCACCTATGGCTACACCTTC.

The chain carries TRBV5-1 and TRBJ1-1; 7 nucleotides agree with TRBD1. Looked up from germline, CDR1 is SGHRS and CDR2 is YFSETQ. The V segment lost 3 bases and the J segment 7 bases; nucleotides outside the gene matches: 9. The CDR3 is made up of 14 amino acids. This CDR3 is CASSYQGESFEAFF. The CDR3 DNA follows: TGCGCCAGCAGCTATCAGGGGGAGAGCTTTGAAGCTTTCTTT. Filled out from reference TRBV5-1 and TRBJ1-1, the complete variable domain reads KAGVTQTPRYLIKTRGQQVTLSCSPISGHRSVSWYQQTPGQGLQFLFEYFSETQRNKGNFPGRFSGRQFSNSRSEMNVSTLELGDSALYLCASSYQGESFEAFFGQGTRLTVV.

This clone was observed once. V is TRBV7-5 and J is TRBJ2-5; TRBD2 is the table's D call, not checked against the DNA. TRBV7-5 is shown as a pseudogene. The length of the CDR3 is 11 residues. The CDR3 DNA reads TGTGCCAGAATTTTCGAAGAGACCCAGTACTTC. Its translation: CARIFEETQYF.

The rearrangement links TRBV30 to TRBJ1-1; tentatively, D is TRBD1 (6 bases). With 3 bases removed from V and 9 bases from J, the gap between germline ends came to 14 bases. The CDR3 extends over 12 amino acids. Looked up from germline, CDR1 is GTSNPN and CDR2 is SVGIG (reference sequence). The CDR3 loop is CAWSGGGRKAFF. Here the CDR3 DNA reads TGTGCCTGGAGCGGGGGCGGAAGGAAAGCTTTCTTT. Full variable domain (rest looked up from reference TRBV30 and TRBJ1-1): SQTIHQWPATLVQPVGSPLSLECTVEGTSNPNLYWYRQAAGRGLQLLFYSVGIGQISSEVPQNLSASRPQDRQFILSSKKLLLSDSGFYLCAWSGGGRKAFFGQGTRLTVV.

The CDR3 sequence: CASIPGAVPEAFF. CDR3 DNA: TGTGCCAGCATTCCGGGGGCAGTACCTGAAGCTTTCTTT. The chain has TRBV2 and TRBJ1-1; the D gene is possibly TRBD1 (6 bases). CDR1 is SNHLY and CDR2 is FYNNEI in the germline V gene. V was pared by 7 bases and J by 6 bases, with 15 bases between. The CDR3 runs to 13 residues.

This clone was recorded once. The CDR3 sequence: CASSLTGNQPQHF. The CDR3 DNA sequence: TGTGCCAGCAGCCTAACAGGGAATCAGCCCCAGCATTTT. The rearrangement joins TRBV13 to TRBJ1-5; tentatively, D is TRBD1 (6 bases). Germline V CDR1 and CDR2: PRHDT, FYEKMQ (reference sequence). The V and J ends lost 5 bases and 4 bases respectively, with 9 bases between them. CDR3 length equals 13 residues. Complete variable domain (other parts from reference TRBV13 and TRBJ1-5): AAGVIQSPRHLIKEKRETATLKCYPIPRHDTVYWYQQGPGQDPQFLISFYEKMQSDKGSIPDRFSAQQFSDYHSELNMSSLELGDSALYFCASSLTGNQPQHFGDGTRLSIL.

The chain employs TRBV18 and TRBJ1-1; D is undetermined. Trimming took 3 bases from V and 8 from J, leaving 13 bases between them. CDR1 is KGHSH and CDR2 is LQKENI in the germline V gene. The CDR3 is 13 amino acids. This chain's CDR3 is CASSPRYDGEAFF. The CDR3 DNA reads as TGTGCCAGCTCACCTCGGTACGACGGAGAAGCTTTCTTT.

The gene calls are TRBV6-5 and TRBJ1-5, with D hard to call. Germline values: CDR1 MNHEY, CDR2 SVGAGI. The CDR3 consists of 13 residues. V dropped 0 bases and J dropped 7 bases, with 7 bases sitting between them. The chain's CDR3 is CASSYSSRQPQHF. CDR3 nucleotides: TGTGCCAGCAGTTACTCCTCTCGGCAGCCCCAGCATTTT.

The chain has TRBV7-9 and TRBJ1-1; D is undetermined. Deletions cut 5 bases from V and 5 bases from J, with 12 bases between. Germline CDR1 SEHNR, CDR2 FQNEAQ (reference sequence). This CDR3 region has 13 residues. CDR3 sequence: CASSAGIRTEAFF. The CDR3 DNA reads TGTGCCAGCAGCGCGGGGATAAGAACTGAAGCTTTCTTT.

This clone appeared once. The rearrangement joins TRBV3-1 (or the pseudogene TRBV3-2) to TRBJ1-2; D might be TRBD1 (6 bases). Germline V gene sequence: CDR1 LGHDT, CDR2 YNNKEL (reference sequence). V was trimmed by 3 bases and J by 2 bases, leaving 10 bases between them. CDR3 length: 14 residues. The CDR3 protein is CASSHETGNYGYTF. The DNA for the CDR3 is TGTGCCAGCAGCCACGAAACAGGGAACTATGGCTACACCTTC.

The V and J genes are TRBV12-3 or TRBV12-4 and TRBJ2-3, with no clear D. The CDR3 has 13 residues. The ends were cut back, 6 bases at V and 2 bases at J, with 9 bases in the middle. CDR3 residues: CASRPDSTDTQYF. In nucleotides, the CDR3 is TGTGCCAGCAGGCCCGACTCCACAGATACGCAGTATTTT.

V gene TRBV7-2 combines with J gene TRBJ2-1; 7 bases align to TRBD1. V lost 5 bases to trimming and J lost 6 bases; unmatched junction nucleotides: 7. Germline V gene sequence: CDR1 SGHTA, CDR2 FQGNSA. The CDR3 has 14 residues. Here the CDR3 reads CASSVMTGLNEQFF. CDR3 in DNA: TGTGCCAGCAGCGTCATGACAGGGCTCAATGAGCAGTTCTTC.

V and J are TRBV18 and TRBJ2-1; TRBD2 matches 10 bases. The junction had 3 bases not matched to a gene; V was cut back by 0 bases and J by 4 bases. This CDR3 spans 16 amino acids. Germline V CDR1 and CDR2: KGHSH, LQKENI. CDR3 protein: CASSPPQAGGYNEQFF. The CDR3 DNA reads TGTGCCAGCTCACCACCCCAAGCGGGGGGGTACAATGAGCAGTTCTTC.

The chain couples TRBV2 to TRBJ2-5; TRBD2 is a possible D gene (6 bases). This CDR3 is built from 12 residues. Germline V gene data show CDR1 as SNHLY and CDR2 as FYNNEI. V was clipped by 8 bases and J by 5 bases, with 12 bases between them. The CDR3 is CASGGRGETQYF. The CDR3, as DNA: TGTGCCAGCGGCGGTCGGGGGGAGACCCAGTACTTC.

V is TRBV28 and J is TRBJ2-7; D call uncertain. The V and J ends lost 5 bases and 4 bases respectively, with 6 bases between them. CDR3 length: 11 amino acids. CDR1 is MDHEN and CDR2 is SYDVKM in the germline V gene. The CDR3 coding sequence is TGTGCCAGCAGTCTCATATACGAGCAGTACTTC. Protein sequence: CASSLIYEQYF.

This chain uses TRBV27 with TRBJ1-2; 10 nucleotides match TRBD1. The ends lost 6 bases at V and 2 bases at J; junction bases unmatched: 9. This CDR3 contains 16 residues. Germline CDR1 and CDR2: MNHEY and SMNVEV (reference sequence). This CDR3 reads CASSPLGDRGNYGYTF. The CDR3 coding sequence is TGTGCCAGCAGCCCCCTCGGGGACAGGGGCAACTATGGCTACACCTTC.

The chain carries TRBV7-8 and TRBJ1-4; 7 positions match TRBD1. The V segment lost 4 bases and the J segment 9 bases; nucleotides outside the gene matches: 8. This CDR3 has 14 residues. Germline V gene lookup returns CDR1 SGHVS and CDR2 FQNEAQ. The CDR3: CASSSRDRDKKLFF. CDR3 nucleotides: TGTGCCAGCAGCTCAAGAGACAGGGATAAAAAACTGTTTTTT.

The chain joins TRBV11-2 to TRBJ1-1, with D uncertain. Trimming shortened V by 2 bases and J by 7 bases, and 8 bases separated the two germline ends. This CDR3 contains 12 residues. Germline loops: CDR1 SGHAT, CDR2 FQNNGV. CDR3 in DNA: TGTGCCAGCAGCTTAATACTGGGTGAAGCTTTCTTT. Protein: CASSLILGEAFF.

CDR3 sequence: CASGRDNEQYF. CDR3 nucleotide sequence: TGTGCTAGTGGGCGGGACAACGAGCAGTACTTC. The gene calls are TRBV12-5 and TRBJ2-7; D tentatively reads TRBD1 or TRBD2 (6 bases each). The V end was cut by 6 bases, the J end by 5 bases, with 8 bases between. CDR1 and CDR2 from the germline V gene are LGHNT and FRNRAP. The CDR3 sequence is 11 residues long.

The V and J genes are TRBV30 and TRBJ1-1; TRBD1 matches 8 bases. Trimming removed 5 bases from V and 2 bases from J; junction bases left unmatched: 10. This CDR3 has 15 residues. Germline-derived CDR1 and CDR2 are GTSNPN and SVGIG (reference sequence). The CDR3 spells CAWQTGGGLNTEAFF. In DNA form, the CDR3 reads TGTGCCTGGCAAACAGGGGGGGGATTAAACACTGAAGCTTTCTTT. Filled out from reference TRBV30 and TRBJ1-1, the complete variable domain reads SQTIHQWPATLVQPVGSPLSLECTVEGTSNPNLYWYRQAAGRGLQLLFYSVGIGQISSEVPQNLSASRPQDRQFILSSKKLLLSDSGFYLCAWQTGGGLNTEAFFGQGTRLTVV.

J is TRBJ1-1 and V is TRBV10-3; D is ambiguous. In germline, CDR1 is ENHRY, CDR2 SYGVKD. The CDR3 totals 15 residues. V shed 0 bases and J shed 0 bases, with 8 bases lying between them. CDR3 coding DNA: TGTGCCATCAGTGAGTCGATCGGCTTGAACACTGAAGCTTTCTTT. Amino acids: CAISESIGLNTEAFF.

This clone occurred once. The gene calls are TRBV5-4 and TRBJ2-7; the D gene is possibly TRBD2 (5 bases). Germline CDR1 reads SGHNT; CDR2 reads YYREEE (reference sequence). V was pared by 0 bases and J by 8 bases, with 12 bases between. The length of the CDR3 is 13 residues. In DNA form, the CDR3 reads TGTGCCAGCAGCTTGGGCGGACTGGAGCAGCAGTACTTC. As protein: CASSLGGLEQQYF. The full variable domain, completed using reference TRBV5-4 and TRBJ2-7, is ETGVTQSPTHLIKTRGQQVTLRCSSQSGHNTVSWYQQALGQGPQFIFQYYREEENGRGNFPPRFSGLQFPNYSSELNVNALELDDSALYLCASSLGGLEQQYFGPGTRLTVT.

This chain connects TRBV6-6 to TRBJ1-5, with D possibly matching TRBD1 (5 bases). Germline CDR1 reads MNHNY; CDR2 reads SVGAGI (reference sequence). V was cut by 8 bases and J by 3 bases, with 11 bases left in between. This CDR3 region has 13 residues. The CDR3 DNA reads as TGTGCCAGCTTAGGAGGGGCCAATCAGCCCCAGCATTTT. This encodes CASLGGANQPQHF.

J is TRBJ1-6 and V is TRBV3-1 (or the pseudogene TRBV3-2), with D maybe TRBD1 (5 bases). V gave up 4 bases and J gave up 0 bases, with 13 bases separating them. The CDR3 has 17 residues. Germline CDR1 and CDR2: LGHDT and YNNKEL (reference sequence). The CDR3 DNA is TGTGCCAGCAGCCCACGACAGCTTAGCTCCTATAATTCACCCCTCCACTTT. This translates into CASSPRQLSSYNSPLHF.

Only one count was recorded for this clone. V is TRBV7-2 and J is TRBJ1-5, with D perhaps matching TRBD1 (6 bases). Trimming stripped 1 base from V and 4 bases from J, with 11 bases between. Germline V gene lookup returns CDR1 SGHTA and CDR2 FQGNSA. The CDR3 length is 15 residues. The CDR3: CASSLGRGRNQPQHF. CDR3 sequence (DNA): TGTGCCAGCAGCTTAGGCAGGGGAAGAAATCAGCCCCAGCATTTT.